The sequence of this T cell receptor (beta chain) was determined in a study of fetal regulatory T cell absence and autoimmunity. Study-wide context: Exocrine pancreas autoimmunity occurred in IPEX patients lacking clinical diabetes. Findings and caveats of the study: Oligoclonal TCR enrichment in pancreas over cord blood reached over 90-fold for some clones.

V lost 3 bases, J lost 9 bases, and 15 bases lay in between. Germline V gene data show CDR1 as MNHEY and CDR2 as SMNVEV (reference sequence). The CDR3 is made up of 14 amino acids. Assay: immunoSEQ multiplex PCR; the TCRdb copy retains only in-frame clones and omits some. The repertoire holds around 100,000 clones, with about three quarters as singletons. Worth noting for this clone: Its antigen remains unknown.

The TCR was taken from a male donor with IPEX syndrome. Sequencing was done on a sample of pancreas tissue. V is TRBV27 and J is TRBJ2-1; D perhaps matches TRBD2 (5 bases). Here the CDR3 reads CASSFTRDIGEQFF. CDR3 coding DNA: TGTGCCAGCAGTTTCACTCGGGATATTGGTGAGCAGTTCTTC.